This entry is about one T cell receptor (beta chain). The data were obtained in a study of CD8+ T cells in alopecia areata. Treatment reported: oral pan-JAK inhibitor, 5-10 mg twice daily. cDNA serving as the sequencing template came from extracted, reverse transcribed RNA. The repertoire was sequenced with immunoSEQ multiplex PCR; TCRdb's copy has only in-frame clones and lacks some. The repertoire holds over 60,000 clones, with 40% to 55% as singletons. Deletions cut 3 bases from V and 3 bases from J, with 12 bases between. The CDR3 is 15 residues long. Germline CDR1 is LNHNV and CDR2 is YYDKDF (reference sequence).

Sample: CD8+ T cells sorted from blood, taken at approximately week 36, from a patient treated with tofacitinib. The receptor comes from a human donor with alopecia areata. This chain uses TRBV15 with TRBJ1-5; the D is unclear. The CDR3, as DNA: TGTGCCACCAGCAGGCCGGGCCTTGTCAATCAGCCCCAGCATTTT. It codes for CATSRPGLVNQPQHF. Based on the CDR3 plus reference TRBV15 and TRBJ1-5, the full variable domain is DAMVIQNPRYQVTQFGKPVTLSCSQTLNHNVMYWYQQKSSQAPKLLFHYYDKDFNNEADTPDNFQSRRPNTSFCFLDIRSPGLGDTAMYLCATSRPGLVNQPQHFGDGTRLSIL.